The sequence of this TCR beta chain was determined in a study of T cells in Graves' hyperthyroidism and ophthalmopathy. General study findings and limits: Using 13 V-J features, a model discriminated ophthalmopathy from stable hyperthyroidism.

The CDR3 contains 14 residues. V dropped 4 bases and J dropped 5 bases, with 12 bases sitting between them. The germline V gene encodes CDR1 SGHRS and CDR2 YFSETQ. Reasons for excluding patients were uncontrolled infection, other autoimmune disease, pregnancy or lactation. Researchers amplified the TCR beta CDR3 regions from RNA transcripts. HTBI primers were employed in a first-round RT-PCR of the TCR CDR3. MiXCR, run by TCRdb on the multiplex PCR reads, gives a single entry per CDR3 protein. The sample lists 300,000 to 400,000 distinct CDR3 sequences; approximately 14% were seen once. This clonotype was picked up a small number of times. Its specificity is unknown.

The TCR sequence derives from a woman in her twenties or thirties with Graves' hyperthyroidism. The chain carries TRBV5-1 and TRBJ1-4, with D hard to call. Sequencing was done on a sample of blood. For the CDR3, the DNA is TGCGCCAGCAGCCAAGATGTGGGCAATGAAAAACTGTTTTTT. This translates into CASSQDVGNEKLFF.